The clone carrying this T cell receptor (beta chain) has ten or more counts. The target antigen is unknown. Germline is not matched at one junction end, which may reflect a read error. From RNA, the CDR3 regions of TCR beta chains were amplified and sequenced. Following a first-round RT-PCR that used HTBI primers, a second-round multiplex PCR was carried out. TCRdb re-called the multiplex PCR reads with MiXCR, one entry per CDR3 protein. This table holds 200,000 to 250,000 distinct CDR3 sequences, roughly 27% found once. Per germline, CDR1 PRHDT and CDR2 FYEKMQ (reference sequence). The CDR3 totals 16 residues. The data were obtained in a study of Graves' ophthalmopathy and Graves' hyperthyroidism. Study-level findings and limits: In separating ophthalmopathy from stable hyperthyroidism, a 13-signature model achieved 85% to 90% sensitivity and 81.08% specificity.

Moderate-to-severe activity, with CAS ≥3, NOSPECS ≥4 and duration under 3 months, characterized the donors with ophthalmopathy. Ineligible for inclusion were patients with other autoimmune diseases, uncontrolled infections, pregnancy or lactation. Clinicians made diagnoses from clinical symptoms, serum thyroxine, TRAb, thyroid ultrasound and orbital computed tomography. Sequencing input: peripheral blood. The chain combines TRBV13 with TRBJ1-1, with D perhaps matching TRBD1 (5 bases). The clonotype was recovered from a man aged 50-60 years with Graves' ophthalmopathy. Here the CDR3 DNA reads TGTGCCAGCACCTTAAAGTTTAGGGGATCGGTCCCTGAAGCTTTCTTT. As protein: CASTLKFRGSVPEAFF.